A selection of T cell receptor beta chains follows, all from one sample in a study of circulating CD8 cells and anti-PD-1 response in melanoma. TCRdb re-called the reads with MiXCR, one entry per CDR3 protein. The sample carries 300 to 350 distinct CDR3 sequences, 6.5% to 9.5% recorded once. The material sequenced was CD8+ T cells from PBMCs, taken at baseline or after one month of anti-PD-1 therapy (not recorded which). The origin of the receptors is a human donor with melanoma. Each CDR3 is given with its conserved first and last residue. The D gene is left open where the match is weak. The size entry is marked missing in some rows and otherwise reads once, few, many or a size class.

D gene,clone size,J gene,V gene,CDR3 DNA,CDR3 protein
NA,NA,TRBJ1-2,TRBV19,TGTGCCTCCCCCCATGGAGGGGGTTGGGTAAGCTACACCTTC,CASPHGGGWVSYTF
NA,NA,TRBJ1-2,TRBV5-5,TGTGCCAGCAGCTTGGAAGTTGGCAGCGAGACCTATGGCTACACCTTC,CASSLEVGSETYGYTF
NA,medium-sized,TRBJ2-2,TRBV28,TGTGCCAGCAGAGGAGGGAACACCGGGGAGCTGTTTTTT,CASRGGNTGELFF
NA,large,TRBJ2-1,TRBV29-1,TGCAGCGTTACGGTCCCTCCCAGCTACAATGAGCAGTTCTTC,CSVTVPPSYNEQFF
NA,large,TRBJ2-3,TRBV5-5,TGTGCCAGCAGCTTGGGGGCAGATACGCAGTATTTT,CASSLGADTQYF
NA,medium-sized,TRBJ2-3,TRBV28,TGTGCCAGCAGACCGGTAGGGACTCTGTTTGGCACAGATACGCAGTATTTT,CASRPVGTLFGTDTQYF
NA,hyperexpanded,TRBJ1-1,TRBV5-6,TGTGCCAGCAGCTTGGAGTTCTCCATTGGGGTCACTGAAGCTTTCTTT,CASSLEFSIGVTEAFF
NA,large,TRBJ2-7,TRBV20-1,TGCAGTGCCCACGGCCAGGAGGGCTCCTACGAGCAGTACTTC,CSAHGQEGSYEQYF
TRBD2,large,TRBJ2-7,TRBV7-2,TGTGCCAGCAGCCCTAGCGGGGGTATCGACGAGCAGTACTTC,CASSPSGGIDEQYF
TRBD1,hyperexpanded,TRBJ2-1,TRBV5-5,TGTGCCAGTAGTGCCCCAGGGGGCACCAACAATGAGCAGTTCTTC,CASSAPGGTNNEQFF
NA,hyperexpanded,TRBJ2-4,TRBV28,TGTGCCAGCAGTTTAGCGGGCTCGGAAAACATTCAGTACTTC,CASSLAGSENIQYF
TRBD1,medium-sized,TRBJ2-2,TRBV18,TGTGCCAGCTCACCGGACAGGGCAACCACCGGGGAGCTGTTTTTT,CASSPDRATTGELFF
TRBD1,large,TRBJ1-1,TRBV29-1,TGCAGCGTAACAGGGGGCGCGAGGAACACTGAAGCTTTCTTT,CSVTGGARNTEAFF
NA,large,TRBJ2-7,TRBV5-6,TGTGCCAGCAGCTTTACCGGTAGTCGTCACGAGCAGTACTTC,CASSFTGSRHEQYF
TRBD2,large,TRBJ2-7,TRBV19,TGTGCCAGTAGCGGGACTAGCGGGAGTGGGGGCTCCTACGAGCAGTACTTC,CASSGTSGSGGSYEQYF
NA,large,TRBJ2-5,TRBV28,TGTGCCAGCAGTCTCCGACAGGTCCAAGAGACCCAGTACTTC,CASSLRQVQETQYF
NA,large,TRBJ2-7,TRBV28,TGTGCCAGCACCAACCCGCGGGGTGGGCAGTACTTC,CASTNPRGGQYF
NA,large,TRBJ2-5,TRBV20-1,TGCAGTGCTACAAGACAGTACAAGGTCCAAGAGACCCAGTACTTC,CSATRQYKVQETQYF
TRBD2,medium-sized,TRBJ2-3,TRBV27,TGTGCCAGCGCGATGCTAGCGGATGCCACAGATACGCAGTATTTT,CASAMLADATDTQYF
NA,large,TRBJ2-5,TRBV7-3,TGTGCCAGCAGCTTAGGCGGGATGAGAGAGACCCAGTACTTC,CASSLGGMRETQYF
TRBD1,medium-sized,TRBJ2-3,TRBV20-1,TGCAGGACCGCGCGGACAGGGTATGATACGCAGTATTTT,CRTARTGYDTQYF
NA,large,TRBJ2-1,TRBV7-2,TGTGCCAGCAGGATAATGGATGAGCAGTTCTTC,CASRIMDEQFF
NA,large,TRBJ2-7,TRBV13,TGTGCCAGCAGCTACTCCGGGACTGGAATCTCCTACGAGCAGTACTTC,CASSYSGTGISYEQYF
NA,large,TRBJ1-4,TRBV7-2,TGTGCCAGCAGCCCCCAGATATCTTCTAATGAAAAACTGTTTTTT,CASSPQISSNEKLFF
NA,large,TRBJ2-7,TRBV9,TGTGCCAGCAGCGTAGAGGGACATCCCTACGAGCAGTACTTC,CASSVEGHPYEQYF
NA,medium-sized,TRBJ2-1,TRBV20-1,TGCAGTGCCTATCCCAGGGTGAACAATGAGCAGTTCTTC,CSAYPRVNNEQFF
NA,large,TRBJ2-7,TRBV7-9,TGTGCCAGCAGCCCCCTTCTGGTCTACGAGCAGTACTTC,CASSPLLVYEQYF
NA,NA,TRBJ2-1,TRBV5-6,TGTGCCAGCAGCTTTTCTACCTGCAATGAGCAGTTCTTC,CASSFSTCNEQFF
NA,NA,TRBJ2-5,TRBV7-3,TGTGCCGGCAGCCTAGGCGGGATGAGAGAGACCCAGTACTTC,CAGSLGGMRETQYF
TRBD1,medium-sized,TRBJ1-2,TRBV7-8,TGTGCCAGCAGCTCCCAGGGGGTGGGTGGCTACACCTTC,CASSSQGVGGYTF
NA,large,TRBJ2-7,TRBV7-2,TGTGCCAGCAGCTTAGGGGGCGGCACGGAGCAGTACTTC,CASSLGGGTEQYF
NA,few,TRBJ2-5,TRBV15,TGTGCCACCAGCAGAGATAACCCAGGAAGAGGAGAGACCCAGTACTTC,CATSRDNPGRGETQYF
TRBD1,large,TRBJ2-1,TRBV5-6,TGTGCCAGCAGCTTGGGGGACAGGGCCTACAATGAGCAGTTCTTC,CASSLGDRAYNEQFF
TRBD1,hyperexpanded,TRBJ2-7,TRBV5-1,TGCGCCAGCAGCTTGAATGGGATGGGGACAGAAGACGAGCAGTACTTC,CASSLNGMGTEDEQYF
TRBD2,large,TRBJ2-1,TRBV6-2/TRBV6-3,TGTGCCAGCAGTTACCTCCCCGGGACTACTTACAATGAGCAGTTCTTC,CASSYLPGTTYNEQFF
NA,large,TRBJ2-7,TRBV28,TGTGCCAGCAGTCCCCGCGGTGTGAGGGAGCAGTACTTC,CASSPRGVREQYF